The clone carrying this TCR beta chain has only one observation. These data originate in a study of blood T cell repertoires in COVID-19. Clones were sequenced by immunoSEQ multiplex PCR, and TCRdb holds only the in-frame ones, with some missing. The sample holds 400,000 to 550,000 clones, around nine tenths seen once. From germline, CDR1 is LGHDT and CDR2 YNNKEL (reference sequence). The length of the CDR3 is 11 residues. Between the trimmed V and J ends, which lost 5 bases and 5 bases, there was a span of 4 bases. The sample consisted of PBMCs or T cells enriched from blood (not recorded which). The rearrangement links TRBV3-1 (or the pseudogene TRBV3-2) to TRBJ2-1, with D unresolved. The TCR comes from a woman under 30 with acute COVID-19. CDR3 DNA: TGTGCCAGCAGCGCAGACAATGAGCAGTTCTTC. It translates to CASSADNEQFF.